The entry below describes one T cell receptor beta chain. Here immunoSEQ multiplex PCR was the method, and the copy in TCRdb shows in-frame clones only, minus some. Among 200,000 to 250,000 clones listed, roughly 80% were seen once. The CDR3 is made up of 13 amino acids. The V gene end was trimmed by 5 bases and the J gene end by 7 bases; junction bases not matched to a gene: 5. This sample was included in a study of blood T cell repertoires in COVID-19. The chain combines TRBV12-3 or TRBV12-4 with TRBJ1-5; 7 bases match TRBD1. The TCR originated in a woman aged 45-59 years with acute or convalescent COVID-19. Sequenced sample: peripheral blood. CDR3 amino acids: CASSEGAGQPQHF. Here the CDR3 DNA reads TGTGCCAGCAGTGAGGGGGCTGGGCAGCCCCAGCATTTT.